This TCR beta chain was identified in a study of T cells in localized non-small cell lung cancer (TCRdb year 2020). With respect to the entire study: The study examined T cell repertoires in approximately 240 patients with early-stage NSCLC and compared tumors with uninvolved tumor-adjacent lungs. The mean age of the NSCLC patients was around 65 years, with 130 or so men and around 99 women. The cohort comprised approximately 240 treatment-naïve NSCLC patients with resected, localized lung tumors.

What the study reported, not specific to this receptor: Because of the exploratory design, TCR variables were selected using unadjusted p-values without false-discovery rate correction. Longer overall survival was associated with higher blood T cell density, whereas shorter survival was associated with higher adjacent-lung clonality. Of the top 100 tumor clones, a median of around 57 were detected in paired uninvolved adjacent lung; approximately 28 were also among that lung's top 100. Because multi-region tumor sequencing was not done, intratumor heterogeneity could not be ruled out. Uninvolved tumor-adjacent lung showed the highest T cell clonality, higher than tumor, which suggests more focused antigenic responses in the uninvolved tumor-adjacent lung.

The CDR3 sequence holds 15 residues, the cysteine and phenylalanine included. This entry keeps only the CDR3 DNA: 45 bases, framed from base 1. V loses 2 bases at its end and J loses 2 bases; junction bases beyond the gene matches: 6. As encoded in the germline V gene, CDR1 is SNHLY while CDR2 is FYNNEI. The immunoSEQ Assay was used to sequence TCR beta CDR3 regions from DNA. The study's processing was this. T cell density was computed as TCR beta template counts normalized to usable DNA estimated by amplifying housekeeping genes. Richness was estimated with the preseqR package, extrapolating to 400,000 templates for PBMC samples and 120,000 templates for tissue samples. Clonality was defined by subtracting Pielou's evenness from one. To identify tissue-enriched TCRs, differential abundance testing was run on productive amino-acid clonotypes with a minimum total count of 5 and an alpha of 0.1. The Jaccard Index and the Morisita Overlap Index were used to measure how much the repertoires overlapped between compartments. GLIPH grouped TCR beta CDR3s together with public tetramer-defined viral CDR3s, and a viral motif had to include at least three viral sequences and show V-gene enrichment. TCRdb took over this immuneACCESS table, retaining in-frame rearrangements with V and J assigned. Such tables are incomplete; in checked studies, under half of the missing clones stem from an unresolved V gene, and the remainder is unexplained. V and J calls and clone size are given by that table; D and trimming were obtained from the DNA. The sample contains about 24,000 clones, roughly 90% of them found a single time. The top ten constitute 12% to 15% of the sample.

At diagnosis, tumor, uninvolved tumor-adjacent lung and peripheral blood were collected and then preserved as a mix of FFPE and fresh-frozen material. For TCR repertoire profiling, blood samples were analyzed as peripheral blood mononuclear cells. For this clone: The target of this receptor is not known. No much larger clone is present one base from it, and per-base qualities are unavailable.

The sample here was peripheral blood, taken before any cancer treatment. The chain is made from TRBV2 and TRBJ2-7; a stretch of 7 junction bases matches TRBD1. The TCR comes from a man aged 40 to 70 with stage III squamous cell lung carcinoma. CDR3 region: CASSEILGGPYEQYF. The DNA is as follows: TGTGCCAGCAGTGAAATTTTAGGGGGCCCCTACGAGCAGTACTTC.